This TCR beta chain originates from a study of beta chain features in type 1 diabetes. On this clone itself: No antigen is known for it.

Study-wide results and caveats: Shorter templates might be favored by PCR, equally in patients and controls. Within each of all four CD4+ subsets, Type 1 diabetes patients had TCRB CDR3s that were moderately but significantly shorter. HLA effects on TCRB rearrangement stayed unresolved here. Within patients, naive, central memory and Treg TCRB repertoires seemed more similar than within healthy donors.

CDR3 length: 13 residues. Per the germline V gene, CDR1 is SEHNR and CDR2 is FQNEAQ (reference sequence). Trimming pared 5 bases from V and 12 bases from J, leaving 19 bases between. The whole isolated RNA underwent reverse transcription, so sequencing captured expressed TCRB transcripts. Sequenced by immunoSEQ multiplex PCR; TCRdb stores in-frame clones only, minus some. The sample has about 140,000 clones, less than 10% seen once. The rearrangement joins TRBV7-9 to TRBJ1-1; perhaps TRBD1 as D (6 bases). The sequence came from a woman aged 40 to 55 in good health. The sample comprised central memory CD4+ T cells from blood. The CDR3 DNA sequence: TGTGCCAGCAGCGGTAATAGCAGGGGTTTTACTTTCTTT. Encoded protein: CASSGNSRGFTFF. Full variable domain (remainder filled in from reference TRBV7-9 and TRBJ1-1): DTGVSQNPRHKITKRGQNVTFRCDPISEHNRLYWYRQTLGQGPEFLTYFQNEAQLEKSRLLSDRFSAERPKGSFSTLEIQRTEQGDSAMYLCASSGNSRGFTFFGQGTRLTVV.